One and the same sample provided the 16 T cell receptor beta chains below, sequenced in a study of beta chain features in type 1 diabetes. Investigators reverse transcribed all isolated RNA, so they sequenced expressed TCRB transcripts. Clones were sequenced by immunoSEQ multiplex PCR, and TCRdb holds only the in-frame ones, with some missing. The data hold under 950,000 clones, with 17% observed a single time. The sequencing sample was made of naive CD4+ T cells from blood. Receptors were obtained from a woman between 18 and 29 years old in good health.

This clone was detected a few times. The chain has TRBV19 and TRBJ2-6; TRBD1 might be the D (6 bases). Trimming cost V 5 bases and J 2 bases, with 10 bases left between them. The CDR3 sequence is 15 residues long. The germline gives CDR1 LNHDA, CDR2 SQIVND (reference sequence). The CDR3 sequence is CASSPPGAGANVLTF. For the CDR3, the DNA is TGTGCCAGTAGTCCCCCAGGGGCTGGGGCCAACGTCCTGACTTTC.

This clone showed up just a few times. The chain carries TRBV6-6 and TRBJ2-1; TRBD2 agrees at 7 bases. Germline values: CDR1 MNHNY, CDR2 SVGAGI (reference sequence). The CDR3 is made up of 15 amino acids. V lost 5 bases and J lost 8; bases outside the gene matches: 12. The CDR3 sequence is CASSRYSGLADEQFF. CDR3 DNA: TGTGCCAGCAGTAGATACTCGGGGCTAGCGGATGAGCAGTTCTTC.

This clone showed up just a few times. The CDR3 here is CASSPSSGGYEQYF. The CDR3 nucleotides read TGTGCCAGCTCACCCTCGAGCGGGGGCTACGAGCAGTACTTC. V is TRBV18 and J is TRBJ2-7; TRBD2 matches at 8 bases. The CDR3 covers 14 residues. CDR1 KGHSH and CDR2 LQKENI come from the germline V gene. The trim removed 3 bases at V and 3 bases at J, leaving 4 bases unmatched.

This chain connects TRBV7-2 to TRBJ2-3, with 12 bases aligning to TRBD2. CDR1 is SGHTA, CDR2 FQGNSA, per germline. Losses at the gene ends were 6 bases for V and 9 bases for J; bases not matched to a gene: 13. The CDR3 contains 16 residues. The CDR3 reads CASSQRTSGTPGTQYF. The CDR3 DNA reads as TGTGCCAGCAGTCAAAGGACTAGCGGGACCCCGGGGACGCAGTATTTT.

The chain recombines TRBV9 with TRBJ1-5; 7 nucleotides line up with TRBD1. The CDR3 is 16 residues long. In germline, CDR1 is SGDLS, CDR2 YYNGEE. V lost 3 bases, J lost 2 bases, and 8 bases stayed unmatched. CDR3 sequence reads: CASSAGDSSGNQPQHF. CDR3 sequence (DNA): TGTGCCAGCAGCGCCGGGGACAGTTCGGGCAATCAGCCCCAGCATTTT.

This clone was recorded a few times. This chain uses TRBV7-8 with TRBJ2-5; D not resolved. Germline lookup yields CDR1 SGHVS and CDR2 FQNEAQ. The CDR3 covers 12 residues. V was clipped by 2 bases and J by 9 bases, with 10 bases between them. Here the CDR3 DNA reads TGTGCCAGCAGCTTATACTACGAGGCCCAGTACTTC. Translated, it gives CASSLYYEAQYF.

This clone was observed a handful of times. This chain uses TRBV28 with TRBJ2-1, with TRBD2 matching 16 bases. Germline CDR1 and CDR2: MDHEN and SYDVKM. Trimming removed 6 bases from V and 5 bases from J; junction bases left unmatched: 10. This CDR3 comprises 18 residues. CDR3 amino acids: CASSNAGTSGRGNNEQFF. The CDR3 coding sequence is TGTGCCAGCAGCAACGCCGGGACTAGCGGGAGGGGCAACAATGAGCAGTTCTTC.

This sequence joins TRBV18 and TRBJ2-7, with no clear D. The CDR3 covers 15 residues. With 2 bases removed from V and 0 bases from J, the gap between germline ends came to 11 bases. In germline, CDR1 is KGHSH, CDR2 LQKENI. The CDR3 protein is CASSPWQQSSYEQYF. CDR3 bases: TGTGCCAGCTCACCATGGCAGCAAAGCTCCTACGAGCAGTACTTC.

V gene TRBV27 combines with J gene TRBJ2-3; 7 nucleotides match TRBD2. Germline-derived CDR1 and CDR2 are MNHEY and SMNVEV (reference sequence). This CDR3 has 15 residues. With 6 bases clipped from V and 2 bases from J, the junction kept 8 bases outside the gene matches. The CDR3 coding sequence is TGTGCCAGCAGGGCACTCGGGACTAACACAGATACGCAGTATTTT. Its translation is CASRALGTNTDTQYF.

This clone was counted a few times. The chain combines TRBV18 with TRBJ1-1; D not resolved. In germline, CDR1 is KGHSH, CDR2 LQKENI. V was pared by 3 bases and J by 10 bases, with 12 bases between. The CDR3 extends over 12 amino acids. The CDR3 spells CASSPAEVGAFF. The CDR3 DNA is TGTGCCAGCTCACCGGCAGAGGTGGGAGCTTTCTTT. The variable domain in full, completed from reference TRBV18 and TRBJ1-1, reads NAGVMQNPRHLVRRRGQEARLRCSPMKGHSHVYWYRQLPEEGLKFMVYLQKENIIDESGMPKERFSAEFPKEGPSILRIQQVVRGDSAAYFCASSPAEVGAFFGQGTRLTVV.

This clone was recorded a few times. The rearrangement uses TRBV10-3 and TRBJ1-1, with unresolved D. Germline lookup yields CDR1 ENHRY and CDR2 SYGVKD. V lost 10 bases to trimming and J lost 1 base, with 19 bases between them. This CDR3 is 15 amino acids long. The CDR3 protein is CATQNLSARNTEAFF. The CDR3 coding sequence is TGTGCCACCCAGAACCTCTCGGCGAGGAACACTGAAGCTTTCTTT.

This clone has just a few counts. This chain links TRBV4-3 with TRBJ1-2, with a weak D call TRBD1 (5 bases). Germline V gene lookup returns CDR1 LGHNA and CDR2 YSLEER. Trimming stripped 2 bases from V and 5 bases from J, with 18 bases between. This CDR3 has 16 amino acids. CDR3 loop: CASSQTGAPTTYGYTF. The CDR3 coding sequence is TGCGCCAGCAGCCAAACCGGGGCCCCTACAACTTATGGCTACACCTTC.

The V call is TRBV6-6, the J call TRBJ2-5; 7 bases align to TRBD2. Trimming at V came to 8 bases and at J to 10 bases, leaving 13 bases not matched to a gene. The CDR3 is 13 amino acids. From germline, CDR1 is MNHNY and CDR2 SVGAGI (reference sequence). The CDR3 loop reads CASQMKAGSNQYF. Here the CDR3 DNA reads TGTGCCAGCCAAATGAAAGCGGGGAGCAACCAGTACTTC.

This clone was counted a few times. The rearrangement joins TRBV20-1 to TRBJ2-5; D not certain. CDR3 length: 10 amino acids. Germline lookup yields CDR1 DFQATT and CDR2 SNEGSKA (reference sequence). With 3 bases removed from V and 11 bases from J, the gap between germline ends came to 10 bases. This CDR3 is CSARSEEQYF. In DNA form, the CDR3 reads TGCAGTGCTAGGAGCGAAGAGCAGTACTTC.

This sequence joins TRBV5-4 and TRBJ2-2; no clear D gene. This CDR3 spans 18 amino acids. CDR1 SGHNT and CDR2 YYREEE come from the germline V gene (reference sequence). V was clipped by 4 bases and J by 0 bases, with 19 bases between them. CDR3 in amino acids: CASSGPTPSRPNTGELFF. In DNA, the CDR3 is TGTGCCAGCAGCGGACCGACACCCTCAAGACCGAACACCGGGGAGCTGTTTTTT.

The chain carries TRBV11-2 and TRBJ2-1; TRBD2 aligns across 16 bases. CDR1 and CDR2 from the germline V gene are SGHAT and FQNNGV. J gave up 9 bases and V 5 bases, and 10 bases lay outside the gene matches. The CDR3 totals 17 residues. DNA for the CDR3: TGTGCCAGCAGCCCTCGTGGGACTAGCGGGAGGGCGGGTGAGCAGTTCTTC. This encodes CASSPRGTSGRAGEQFF.